The rows below give T cell receptor beta chains drawn from one sample of a study of blood T cell repertoires in COVID-19. Sequenced by immunoSEQ multiplex PCR; TCRdb stores in-frame clones only, minus some. The table lists under 110,000 clones, 71% of them singletons. The source material was peripheral blood. The receptors were sampled from a human donor with acute or convalescent COVID-19. The donor label of this sample is uncertain. CDR3s include the opening cysteine and the closing phenylalanine or tryptophan. D genes are given only for firm matches. Size is omitted from some rows. Given values are once, few, many or a class for expanded clones.

j_call: TRBJ1-1
clone_size: .
v_call: TRBV27
cdr3_length: 15
d_call: TRBD1
cdr3_nt: TGTGCCAGCAGTTCCCACGGACAGGCAAGCACTGAAGCTTTCTTT
cdr3_aa: CASSSHGQASTEAFF

j_call: TRBJ1-1
clone_size: few
v_call: TRBV30
cdr3_length: 13
d_call: .
cdr3_nt: TGTGCCTGGTTCGAGGTGTACCAGTCCAGAGCTTTCTTT
cdr3_aa: CAWFEVYQSRAFF

j_call: TRBJ2-6
clone_size: few
v_call: TRBV10-1
cdr3_length: 17
d_call: TRBD1
cdr3_nt: TGCGCCAGCAGTTCCGGACAGGGTTGCTCTGGGGCCAACGTCCTGACTTTC
cdr3_aa: CASSSGQGCSGANVLTF

j_call: TRBJ2-2
clone_size: .
v_call: TRBV28
cdr3_length: 14
d_call: .
cdr3_nt: TGTGCCAGCAGTTTATACAGGGACGCGGGGGAGCTGTTTTTT
cdr3_aa: CASSLYRDAGELFF

j_call: TRBJ2-5
clone_size: few
v_call: TRBV5-4
cdr3_length: 14
d_call: .
cdr3_nt: TGTGCCAGCAGCTGGTGGACCGGGAAAGAGACCCAGTACTTC
cdr3_aa: CASSWWTGKETQYF

j_call: TRBJ1-5
clone_size: .
v_call: TRBV19
cdr3_length: 16
d_call: TRBD1
cdr3_nt: TGTGCCAGTACCGAACAGGGGGCGCCCCCCAATCAGCCCCAGCATTTT
cdr3_aa: CASTEQGAPPNQPQHF

j_call: TRBJ1-1
clone_size: few
v_call: TRBV5-5
cdr3_length: 12
d_call: .
cdr3_nt: TGTGCCAGCAGCTTCTCTACCACTGAAGCTTTCTTT
cdr3_aa: CASSFSTTEAFF

j_call: TRBJ1-2
clone_size: .
v_call: TRBV11-2
cdr3_length: 16
d_call: TRBD1
cdr3_nt: TGTGCCAGCAGCTTCAACTCGGGACAGTTATTTCATGGCTACACCTTC
cdr3_aa: CASSFNSGQLFHGYTF

j_call: TRBJ1-5
clone_size: .
v_call: TRBV28
cdr3_length: 16
d_call: TRBD1
cdr3_nt: TGTGCCAGCAGTTCCATGCCGGGACAGGGAGGTCAGCCCCAGCATTTT
cdr3_aa: CASSSMPGQGGQPQHF

j_call: TRBJ1-2
clone_size: few
v_call: TRBV6-2/TRBV6-3
cdr3_length: 16
d_call: .
cdr3_nt: TGTGCCAGCAGTTACATGTTGGGGGCGCCGGACTATGGCTACACCTTC
cdr3_aa: CASSYMLGAPDYGYTF

j_call: TRBJ2-2
clone_size: .
v_call: TRBV9
cdr3_length: 17
d_call: TRBD2
cdr3_nt: TGTGCCAGCAGCGATCGACTAGCGGGGGGGCCAATCGGGGAGCTGTTTTTT
cdr3_aa: CASSDRLAGGPIGELFF

j_call: TRBJ1-1
clone_size: once
v_call: TRBV19
cdr3_length: 14
d_call: TRBD1
cdr3_nt: TGTGCCAGTAGTGTGGGACAGTTGAACACTGAAGCTTTCTTT
cdr3_aa: CASSVGQLNTEAFF

j_call: TRBJ2-4
clone_size: once
v_call: TRBV28
cdr3_length: 17
d_call: TRBD2
cdr3_nt: TGTGCCAGCAGTTTCGGGACTAGTGGGGGGGCTAAAAACATTCAGTACTTC
cdr3_aa: CASSFGTSGGAKNIQYF

j_call: TRBJ2-6
clone_size: .
v_call: TRBV7-8
cdr3_length: 20
d_call: TRBD1
cdr3_nt: TGTGCCACCGAAGAGCCTCGGTGGGACAGCTATCCCTCTGGGGCCAACGTCCTGACTTTC
cdr3_aa: CATEEPRWDSYPSGANVLTF

j_call: TRBJ2-3
clone_size: .
v_call: TRBV6-5
cdr3_length: 16
d_call: TRBD2
cdr3_nt: TGTGCCAGCAGTTACCGGGGGGGGACTAGCACAGATACGCAGTATTTT
cdr3_aa: CASSYRGGTSTDTQYF

j_call: TRBJ2-3
clone_size: .
v_call: TRBV12-3/TRBV12-4
cdr3_length: 12
d_call: TRBD2
cdr3_nt: TGTGCCAGCAGTTCCAGACTAGCGAGGAAGTATTTT
cdr3_aa: CASSSRLARKYF

j_call: TRBJ1-1
clone_size: .
v_call: TRBV11-2
cdr3_length: 15
d_call: .
cdr3_nt: TGTGCCAGCAGCTTAGATGAGGTCCTGAACACTGAAGCTTTCTTT
cdr3_aa: CASSLDEVLNTEAFF

j_call: TRBJ1-4
clone_size: .
v_call: TRBV5-1
cdr3_length: 14
d_call: TRBD1
cdr3_nt: TGCGCCAGCAGCTTTACGGACAGGGCTGAAAAACTGTTTTTT
cdr3_aa: CASSFTDRAEKLFF

j_call: TRBJ1-6
clone_size: .
v_call: TRBV5-1
cdr3_length: 14
d_call: TRBD1
cdr3_nt: TGCGCCAGCCGGGACGGGGACAGTAATTCACCCCTCCACTTT
cdr3_aa: CASRDGDSNSPLHF

j_call: TRBJ2-3
clone_size: .
v_call: TRBV12-3/TRBV12-4
cdr3_length: 11
d_call: .
cdr3_nt: TGTGCCAGCAGCATTACAGATACGCAGTATTTT
cdr3_aa: CASSITDTQYF

j_call: TRBJ1-1
clone_size: .
v_call: TRBV29-1
cdr3_length: 14
d_call: .
cdr3_nt: TGCAGCGTTGAAGACGGGGTAAAAAGCACTGAAGCTTTCTTT
cdr3_aa: CSVEDGVKSTEAFF

j_call: TRBJ2-2
clone_size: .
v_call: TRBV4-1
cdr3_length: 14
d_call: TRBD2
cdr3_nt: TGCGCCAGCAGCCCGGGGGGACGGCCCGGGGAGCTGTTTTTT
cdr3_aa: CASSPGGRPGELFF

j_call: TRBJ1-2
clone_size: few
v_call: TRBV24-1
cdr3_length: 13
d_call: TRBD1
cdr3_nt: TGTGCCACCAGTGTAACAGGGGGCAATGGCTACACCTTC
cdr3_aa: CATSVTGGNGYTF

j_call: TRBJ2-5
clone_size: .
v_call: TRBV5-1
cdr3_length: 15
d_call: TRBD1
cdr3_nt: TGCGCCAGCAACCCGGACAGGGGTCCAGGAGAGACCCAGTACTTC
cdr3_aa: CASNPDRGPGETQYF

j_call: TRBJ2-3
clone_size: .
v_call: TRBV7-2
cdr3_length: 14
d_call: .
cdr3_nt: TGTGCCAGCAGCTTAGCGGCTGTCAGGGATACGCAGTATTTT
cdr3_aa: CASSLAAVRDTQYF

j_call: TRBJ2-7
clone_size: .
v_call: TRBV6-5
cdr3_length: 14
d_call: TRBD1
cdr3_nt: TGTGCCAGCAGCGTTGACAGGGGGCAGTTCGAGCAGTACTTC
cdr3_aa: CASSVDRGQFEQYF

j_call: TRBJ2-5
clone_size: .
v_call: TRBV2
cdr3_length: 14
d_call: TRBD2
cdr3_nt: TGTGCCAGCAAGATAGCGGGGGGGACGGAGACCCAGTACTTC
cdr3_aa: CASKIAGGTETQYF